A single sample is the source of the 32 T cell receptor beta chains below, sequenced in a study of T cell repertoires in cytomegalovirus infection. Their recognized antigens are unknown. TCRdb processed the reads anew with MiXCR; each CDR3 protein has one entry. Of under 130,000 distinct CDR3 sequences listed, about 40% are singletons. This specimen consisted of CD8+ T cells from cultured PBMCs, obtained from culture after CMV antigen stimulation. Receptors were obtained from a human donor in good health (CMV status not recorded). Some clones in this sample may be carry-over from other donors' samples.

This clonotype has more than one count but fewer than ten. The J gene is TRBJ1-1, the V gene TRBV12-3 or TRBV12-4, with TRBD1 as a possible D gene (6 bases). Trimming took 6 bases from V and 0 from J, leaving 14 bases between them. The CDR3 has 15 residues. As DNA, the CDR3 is TGTGCCAGCAGGAATGTTGGGGGCATGAACACTGAAGCTTTCTTT. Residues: CASRNVGGMNTEAFF.

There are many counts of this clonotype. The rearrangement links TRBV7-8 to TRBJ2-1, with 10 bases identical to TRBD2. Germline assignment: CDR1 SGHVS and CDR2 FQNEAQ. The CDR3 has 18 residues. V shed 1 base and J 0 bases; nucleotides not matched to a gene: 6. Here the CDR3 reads CASSLVAGGPSSYNEQFF. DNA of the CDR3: TGTGCCAGCAGCTTAGTAGCGGGGGGTCCAAGCTCCTACAATGAGCAGTTCTTC.

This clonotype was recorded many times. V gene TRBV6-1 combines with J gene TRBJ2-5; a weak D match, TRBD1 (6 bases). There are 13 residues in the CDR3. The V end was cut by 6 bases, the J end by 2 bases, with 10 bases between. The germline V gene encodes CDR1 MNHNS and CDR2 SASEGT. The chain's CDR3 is CASRRDMQETQYF. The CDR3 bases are TGTGCCAGCAGACGGGACATGCAAGAGACCCAGTACTTC.

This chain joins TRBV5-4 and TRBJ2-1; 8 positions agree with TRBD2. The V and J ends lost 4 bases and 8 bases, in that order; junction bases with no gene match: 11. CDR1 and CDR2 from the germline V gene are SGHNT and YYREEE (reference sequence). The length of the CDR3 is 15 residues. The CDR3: CASSPGTSQGYEQFF. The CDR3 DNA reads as TGTGCCAGCAGCCCCGGGACTAGTCAGGGGTATGAGCAGTTCTTC.

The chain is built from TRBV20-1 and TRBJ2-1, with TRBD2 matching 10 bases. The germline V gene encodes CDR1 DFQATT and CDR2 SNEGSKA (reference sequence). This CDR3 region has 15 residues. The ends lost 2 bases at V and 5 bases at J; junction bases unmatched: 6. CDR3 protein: CSARSLAGENNEQFF. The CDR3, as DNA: TGCAGTGCTAGAAGCCTAGCGGGGGAAAACAATGAGCAGTTCTTC.

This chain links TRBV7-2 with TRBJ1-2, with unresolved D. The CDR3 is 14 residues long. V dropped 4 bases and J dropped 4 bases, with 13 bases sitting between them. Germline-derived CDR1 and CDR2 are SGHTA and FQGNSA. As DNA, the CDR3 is TGTGCCAGCAGCTCCCTAGGCAGACTCTATGGCTACACCTTC. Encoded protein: CASSSLGRLYGYTF.

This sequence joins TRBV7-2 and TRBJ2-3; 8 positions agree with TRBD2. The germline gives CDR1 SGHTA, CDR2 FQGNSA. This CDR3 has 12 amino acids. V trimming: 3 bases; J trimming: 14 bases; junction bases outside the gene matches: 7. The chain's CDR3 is CASSLPGLVLYF. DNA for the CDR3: TGTGCCAGCAGCTTGCCGGGACTAGTCCTGTATTTT.

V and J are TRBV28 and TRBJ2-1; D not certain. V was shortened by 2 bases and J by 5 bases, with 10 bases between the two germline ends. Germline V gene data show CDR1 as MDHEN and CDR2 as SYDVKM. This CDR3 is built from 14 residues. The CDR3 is CASSLDGLNNEQFF. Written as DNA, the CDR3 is TGTGCCAGCAGTTTAGATGGGCTAAACAATGAGCAGTTCTTC.

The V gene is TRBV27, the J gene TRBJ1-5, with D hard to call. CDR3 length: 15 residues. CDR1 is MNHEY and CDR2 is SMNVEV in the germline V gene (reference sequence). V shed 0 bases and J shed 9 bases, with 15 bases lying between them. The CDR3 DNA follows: TGTGCCAGCAGTTTATCGCCGGAGTGGGGAACGCCCCAGCATTTT. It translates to CASSLSPEWGTPQHF.

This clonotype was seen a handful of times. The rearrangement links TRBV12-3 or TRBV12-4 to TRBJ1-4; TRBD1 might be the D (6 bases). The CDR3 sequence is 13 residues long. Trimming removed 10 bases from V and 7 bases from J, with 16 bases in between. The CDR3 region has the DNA TGTGCCACCCGGGGGCCGGATAGTGAAAAACTGTTTTTT. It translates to CATRGPDSEKLFF.

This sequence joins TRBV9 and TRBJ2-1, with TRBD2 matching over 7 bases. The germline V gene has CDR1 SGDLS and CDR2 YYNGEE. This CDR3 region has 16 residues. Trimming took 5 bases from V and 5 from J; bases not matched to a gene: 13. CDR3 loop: CASSPGGLRTNNEQFF. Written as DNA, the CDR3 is TGTGCCAGCAGTCCGGGGGGTTTGAGGACCAACAATGAGCAGTTCTTC.

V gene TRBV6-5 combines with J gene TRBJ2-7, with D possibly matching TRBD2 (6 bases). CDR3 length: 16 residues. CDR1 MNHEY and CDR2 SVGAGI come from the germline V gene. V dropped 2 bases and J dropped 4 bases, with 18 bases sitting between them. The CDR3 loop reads CASSYGLGEVGYEQYF. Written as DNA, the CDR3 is TGTGCCAGCAGTTACGGACTCGGGGAGGTGGGGTACGAGCAGTACTTC.

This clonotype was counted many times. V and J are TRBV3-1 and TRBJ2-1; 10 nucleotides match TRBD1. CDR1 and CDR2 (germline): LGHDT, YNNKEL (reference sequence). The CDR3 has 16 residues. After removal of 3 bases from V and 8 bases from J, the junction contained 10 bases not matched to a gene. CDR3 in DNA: TGTGCCAGCAGCCACCTCGACAGGGGGCTTGGCGATGAGCAGTTCTTC. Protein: CASSHLDRGLGDEQFF.

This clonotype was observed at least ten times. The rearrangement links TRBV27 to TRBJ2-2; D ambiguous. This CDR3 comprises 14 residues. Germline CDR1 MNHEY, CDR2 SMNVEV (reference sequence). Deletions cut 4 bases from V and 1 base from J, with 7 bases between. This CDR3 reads CASSSLMNTGELFF. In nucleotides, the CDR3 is TGTGCCAGCAGTTCCCTCATGAACACCGGGGAGCTGTTTTTT.

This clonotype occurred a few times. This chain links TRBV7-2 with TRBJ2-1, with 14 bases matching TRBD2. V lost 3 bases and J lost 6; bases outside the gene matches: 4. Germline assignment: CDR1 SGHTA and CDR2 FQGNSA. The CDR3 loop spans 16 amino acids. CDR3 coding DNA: TGTGCCAGCAGCTTGGGACTAGCGGGGGCCTTCAATGAGCAGTTCTTC. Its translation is CASSLGLAGAFNEQFF.

CDR3 bases: TGCAGTGCTAGAGATCTTCTGACGGACGAGACCCAGTACTTC. It encodes CSARDLLTDETQYF. The chain links TRBV20-1 to TRBJ2-5; D gene unclear. This CDR3 spans 14 amino acids. V gave up 0 bases and J gave up 5 bases, with 13 bases separating them. Germline-derived CDR1 and CDR2 are DFQATT and SNEGSKA (reference sequence).

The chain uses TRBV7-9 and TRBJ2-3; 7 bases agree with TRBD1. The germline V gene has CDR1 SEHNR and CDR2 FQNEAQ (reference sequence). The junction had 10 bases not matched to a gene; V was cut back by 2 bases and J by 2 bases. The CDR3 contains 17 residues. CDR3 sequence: CASSLRVGQNPTDTQYF. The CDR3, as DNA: TGTGCCAGCAGCTTAAGGGTGGGACAGAACCCCACAGATACGCAGTATTTT. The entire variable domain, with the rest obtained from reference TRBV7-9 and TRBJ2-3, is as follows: DTGVSQNPRHKITKRGQNVTFRCDPISEHNRLYWYRQTLGQGPEFLTYFQNEAQLEKSRLLSDRFSAERPKGSFSTLEIQRTEQGDSAMYLCASSLRVGQNPTDTQYFGPGTRLTVL.

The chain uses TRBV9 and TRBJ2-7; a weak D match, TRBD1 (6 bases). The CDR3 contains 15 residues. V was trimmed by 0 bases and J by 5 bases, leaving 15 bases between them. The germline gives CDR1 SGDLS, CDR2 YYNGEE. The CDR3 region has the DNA TGTGCCAGCAGCGTAGAAGGGGGATCCAGGGACGAGCAGTACTTC. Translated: CASSVEGGSRDEQYF.

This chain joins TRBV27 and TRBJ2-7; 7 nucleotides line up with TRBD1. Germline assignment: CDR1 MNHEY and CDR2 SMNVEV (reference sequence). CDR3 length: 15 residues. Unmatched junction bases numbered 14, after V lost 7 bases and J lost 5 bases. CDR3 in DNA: TGTGCCAGCACCTTATTCCCGGACAGGTTCAACGAGCAGTACTTC. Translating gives CASTLFPDRFNEQYF.

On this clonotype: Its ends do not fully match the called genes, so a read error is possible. DNA of the CDR3: TGTGCCAGCAGCTTAGCGGCGAATCGGCCCCAGCATTTT. As protein: CASSLAANRPQHF. This sequence joins TRBV7-9 and TRBJ1-5, with D hard to call. Germline V gene sequence: CDR1 SEHNR, CDR2 FQNEAQ (reference sequence). The CDR3 is 13 residues long.

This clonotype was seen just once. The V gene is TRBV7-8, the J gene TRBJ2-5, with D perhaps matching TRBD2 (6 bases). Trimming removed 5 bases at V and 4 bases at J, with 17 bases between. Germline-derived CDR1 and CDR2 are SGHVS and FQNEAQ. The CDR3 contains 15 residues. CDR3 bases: TGTGCCAGCAGCCCCCAAGCGGGTTACGGAGAGACCCAGTACTTC. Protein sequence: CASSPQAGYGETQYF.

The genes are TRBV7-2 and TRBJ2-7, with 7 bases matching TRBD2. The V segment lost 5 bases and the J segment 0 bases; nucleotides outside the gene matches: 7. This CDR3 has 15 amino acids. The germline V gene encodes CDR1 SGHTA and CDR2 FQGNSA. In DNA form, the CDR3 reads TGTGCCAGCAGCCCGCCCCGGGACTACTCCTACGAGCAGTACTTC. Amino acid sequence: CASSPPRDYSYEQYF.

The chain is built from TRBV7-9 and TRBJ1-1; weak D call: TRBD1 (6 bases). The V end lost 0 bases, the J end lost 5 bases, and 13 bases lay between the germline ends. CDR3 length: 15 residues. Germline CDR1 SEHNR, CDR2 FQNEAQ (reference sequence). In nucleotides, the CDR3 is TGTGCCAGCAGCTTAGCGCGGGGGGCTAGAACTGAAGCTTTCTTT. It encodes CASSLARGARTEAFF.

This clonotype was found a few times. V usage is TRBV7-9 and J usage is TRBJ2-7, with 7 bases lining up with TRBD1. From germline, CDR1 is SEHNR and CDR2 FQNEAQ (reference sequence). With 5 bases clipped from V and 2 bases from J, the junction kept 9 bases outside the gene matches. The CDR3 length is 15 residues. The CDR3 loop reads CASSITTGAPYEQYF. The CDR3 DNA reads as TGTGCCAGCAGCATCACCACAGGGGCCCCCTACGAGCAGTACTTC. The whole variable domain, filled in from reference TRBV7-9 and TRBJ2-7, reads DTGVSQNPRHKITKRGQNVTFRCDPISEHNRLYWYRQTLGQGPEFLTYFQNEAQLEKSRLLSDRFSAERPKGSFSTLEIQRTEQGDSAMYLCASSITTGAPYEQYFGPGTRLTVT.

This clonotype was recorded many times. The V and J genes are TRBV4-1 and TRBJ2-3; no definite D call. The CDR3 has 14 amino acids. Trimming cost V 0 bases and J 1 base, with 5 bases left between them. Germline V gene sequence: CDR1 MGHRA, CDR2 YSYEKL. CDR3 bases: TGCGCCAGCAGCCAAGATCAAGGCACAGATACGCAGTATTTT. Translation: CASSQDQGTDTQYF.

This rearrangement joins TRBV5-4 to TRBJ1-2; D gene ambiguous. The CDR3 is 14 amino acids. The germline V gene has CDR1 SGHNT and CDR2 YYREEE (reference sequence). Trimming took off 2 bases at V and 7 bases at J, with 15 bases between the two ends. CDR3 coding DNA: TGTGCCAGCAGCTTATGGACCCGCGGCTCTGGCTACACCTTC. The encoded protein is CASSLWTRGSGYTF.

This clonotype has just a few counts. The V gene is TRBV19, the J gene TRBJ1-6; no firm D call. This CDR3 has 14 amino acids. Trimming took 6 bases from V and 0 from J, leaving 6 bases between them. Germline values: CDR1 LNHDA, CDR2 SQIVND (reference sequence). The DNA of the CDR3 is TGTGCCAGTAGCCTAAGCTCCTATAATTCACCCCTCCACTTT. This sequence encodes CASSLSSYNSPLHF.

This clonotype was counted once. This CDR3 reads CASSGGQGSYEQYF. The CDR3 DNA reads as TGTGCCAGCAGTGGGGGACAGGGCTCCTACGAGCAGTACTTC. The chain combines TRBV6-1 with TRBJ2-7; 9 positions agree with TRBD1. The germline V gene encodes CDR1 MNHNS and CDR2 SASEGT. The CDR3 consists of 14 residues. The ends lost 4 bases at V and 0 bases at J; junction bases unmatched: 1.

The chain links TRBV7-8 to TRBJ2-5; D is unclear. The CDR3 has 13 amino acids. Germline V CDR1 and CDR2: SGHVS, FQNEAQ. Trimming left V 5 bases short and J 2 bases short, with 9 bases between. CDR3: CASSRVMQETQYF. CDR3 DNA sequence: TGTGCCAGCAGCCGCGTTATGCAAGAGACCCAGTACTTC.

CDR3 DNA sequence: TGTGCCAGCAGCTTGCCTCCGGGAACCCAAAACACTGAAGCTTTCTTT. Translated: CASSLPPGTQNTEAFF. V usage is TRBV11-3 and J usage is TRBJ1-1, with no clear D. Germline V gene sequence: CDR1 SGHNT, CDR2 YENEEA. The CDR3 has 16 amino acids. Trimming stripped 3 bases from V and 2 bases from J, with 16 bases between.

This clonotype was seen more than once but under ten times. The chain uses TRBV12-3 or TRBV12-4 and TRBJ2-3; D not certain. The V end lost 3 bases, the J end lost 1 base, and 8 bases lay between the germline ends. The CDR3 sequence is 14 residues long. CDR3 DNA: TGTGCCAGCAGTTTTGGGCATGGCACAGATACGCAGTATTTT. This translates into CASSFGHGTDTQYF.

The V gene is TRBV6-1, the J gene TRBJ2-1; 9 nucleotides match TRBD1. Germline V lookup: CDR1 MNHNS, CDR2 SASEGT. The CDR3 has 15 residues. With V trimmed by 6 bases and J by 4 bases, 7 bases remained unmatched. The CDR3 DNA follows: TGTGCCAGCAGAGCCGGGACAGGGTCTTACAATGAGCAGTTCTTC. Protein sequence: CASRAGTGSYNEQFF.